These T cell receptor beta chains were read from a single sample in a study of regulatory T cells in long-lasting Graves disease. TCRdb processed the multiplex PCR reads anew with MiXCR; each CDR3 protein has one entry. Of hundreds of thousands of distinct CDR3 sequences in the sample, about a sixth were seen once. Sample: peripheral blood mononuclear cells (PBMCs), taken at new diagnosis, from a patient treated with antithyroid drugs. These receptors came from a female donor with Graves disease. Each CDR3 is given with its conserved first and last residue. D genes are given only for firm matches. Size is omitted from some rows. Given values are once, few, many or a class for expanded clones.

clone_size | cdr3_length | j_call | v_call | d_call | cdr3_nt | cdr3_aa
many | 13 | TRBJ2-3 | TRBV7-2 | . | TGTGCCAGCAGCTTGGCACGTGCAGATACGCAGTATTTT | CASSLARADTQYF
many | 15 | TRBJ1-1 | TRBV20-1 | . | TGCAGTGGAATACGGACAGCCAAGGGGAACACTGAAGCTTTCTTT | CSGIRTAKGNTEAFF
. | 13 | TRBJ1-1 | TRBV27 | . | TGTGCCAGCAAGCGGGATTTGAACACTGAAGCTTTCTTT | CASKRDLNTEAFF
many | 14 | TRBJ1-1 | TRBV11-2 | . | TGTGCCAGCAGCCAGACAGTTAAAAACACTGAAGCTTTCTTT | CASSQTVKNTEAFF
many | 16 | TRBJ1-5 | TRBV5-1 | TRBD1 | TGCGCCAGCAGCCCCGGGACAGGGCAAGGCAATCAGCCCCAGCATTTT | CASSPGTGQGNQPQHF
few | 14 | TRBJ2-3 | TRBV6-1 | . | TGTGCCAGCAGGGAGAGACTGAGCACAGATACGCAGTATTTT | CASRERLSTDTQYF
many | 15 | TRBJ1-6 | TRBV5-1 | TRBD1 | TGCGCCAGCAGCTTGGCCAGGACAGGGAGGTCACCCCTCCACTTT | CASSLARTGRSPLHF
many | 12 | TRBJ2-7 | TRBV30 | . | TGTGCCTGGGGTCGTCAGGGCGGCGAGCAGTACTTC | CAWGRQGGEQYF
. | 18 | TRBJ2-1 | TRBV2 | TRBD2 | TGTGCCAGCAGTGAATCTAGCGGGGGGGCCGCGGCCTACAATGAGCAGTTCTTC | CASSESSGGAAAYNEQFF
. | 16 | TRBJ2-7 | TRBV12-3/TRBV12-4 | TRBD2 | TGTGCCAGCAGTTATCCCGGGACTAGCGGGAGAGGCGAGCAGTACTTC | CASSYPGTSGRGEQYF
many | 11 | TRBJ1-2 | TRBV2 | . | TGTGCCAGCAGTGGGGGAATCGGCTACACCTTC | CASSGGIGYTF
few | 16 | TRBJ2-2 | TRBV5-5 | TRBD2 | TGTGCCAGCAGCTTGGCAGCGGGGTTGAACACCGGGGAGCTGTTTTTT | CASSLAAGLNTGELFF
many | 14 | TRBJ1-2 | TRBV7-2 | . | TGTGCCAGCAGCTTAGCACAGGCTAGCTATGGCTACACCTTC | CASSLAQASYGYTF
. | 16 | TRBJ1-5 | TRBV19 | . | TGTGCCAGTAGTACGCCTCTCGGGGGGTTCAGGCAGCCCCAGCATTTT | CASSTPLGGFRQPQHF
. | 15 | TRBJ2-2 | TRBV3-1 | . | TGTGCCAGTAGATTCGTCGGCCCGAACACCGGGGAGCTGTTTTTT | CASRFVGPNTGELFF
. | 12 | TRBJ1-1 | TRBV19 | . | TGTGCCAGTAGTATGTTACAGCATGAAGCTTTCTTT | CASSMLQHEAFF
many | 14 | TRBJ1-1 | TRBV14 | . | TGTGCCAGCAGCCATGGCAGCTCGGGGACTGAAGCTTTCTTT | CASSHGSSGTEAFF